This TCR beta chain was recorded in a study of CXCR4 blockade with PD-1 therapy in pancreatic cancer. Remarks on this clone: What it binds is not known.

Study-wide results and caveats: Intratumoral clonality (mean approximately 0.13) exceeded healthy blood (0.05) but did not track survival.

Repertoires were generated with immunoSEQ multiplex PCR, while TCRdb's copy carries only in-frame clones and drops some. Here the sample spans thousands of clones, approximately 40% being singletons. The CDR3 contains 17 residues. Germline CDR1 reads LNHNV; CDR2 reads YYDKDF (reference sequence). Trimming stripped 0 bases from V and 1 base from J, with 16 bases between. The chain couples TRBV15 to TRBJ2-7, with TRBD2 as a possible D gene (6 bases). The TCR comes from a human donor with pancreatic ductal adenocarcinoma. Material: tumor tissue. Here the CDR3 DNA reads TGTGCCACCAGCAGAGATTTCGGGACTTTTTCTTCCTACGAGCAGTACTTC. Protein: CATSRDFGTFSSYEQYF.